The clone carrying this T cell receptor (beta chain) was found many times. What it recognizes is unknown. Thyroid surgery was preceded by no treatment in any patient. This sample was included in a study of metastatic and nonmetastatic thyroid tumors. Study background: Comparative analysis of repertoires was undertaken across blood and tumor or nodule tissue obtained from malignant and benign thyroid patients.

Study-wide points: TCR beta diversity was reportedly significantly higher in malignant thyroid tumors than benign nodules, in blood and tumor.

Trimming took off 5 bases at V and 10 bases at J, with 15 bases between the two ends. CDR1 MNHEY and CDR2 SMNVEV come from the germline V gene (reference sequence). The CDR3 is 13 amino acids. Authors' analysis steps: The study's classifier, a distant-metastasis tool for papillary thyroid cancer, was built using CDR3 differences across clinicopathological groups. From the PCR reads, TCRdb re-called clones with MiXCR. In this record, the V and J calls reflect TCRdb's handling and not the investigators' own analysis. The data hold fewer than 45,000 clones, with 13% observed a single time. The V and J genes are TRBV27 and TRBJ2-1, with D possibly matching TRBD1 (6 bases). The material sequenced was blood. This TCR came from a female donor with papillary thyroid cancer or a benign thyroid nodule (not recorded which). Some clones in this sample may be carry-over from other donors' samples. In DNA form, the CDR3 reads TGTGCCAGCAGTCCCTTTCAAGGGGGAGAGCAGTTCTTC. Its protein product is CASSPFQGGEQFF.